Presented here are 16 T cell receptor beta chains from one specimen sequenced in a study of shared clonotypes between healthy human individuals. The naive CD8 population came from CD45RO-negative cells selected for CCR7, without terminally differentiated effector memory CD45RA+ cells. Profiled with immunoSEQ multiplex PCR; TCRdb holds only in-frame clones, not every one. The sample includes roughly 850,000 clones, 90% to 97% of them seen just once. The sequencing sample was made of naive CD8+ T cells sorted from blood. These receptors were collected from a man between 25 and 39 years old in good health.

The chain's CDR3 is CASSSGLSSYNEQFF. CDR3 bases: TGCGCCAGCAGCTCGGGACTTTCTTCCTACAATGAGCAGTTCTTC. The rearrangement joins TRBV5-1 to TRBJ2-1, with D possibly being TRBD2 (6 bases). This CDR3 region has 15 residues. V lost 3 bases to trimming and J lost 1 base, with 11 bases between them. Germline CDR1 SGHRS, CDR2 YFSETQ.

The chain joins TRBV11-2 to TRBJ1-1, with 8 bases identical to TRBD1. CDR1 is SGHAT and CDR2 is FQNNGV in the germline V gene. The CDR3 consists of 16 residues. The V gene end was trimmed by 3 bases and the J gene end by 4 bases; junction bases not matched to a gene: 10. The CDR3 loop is CASSFLPGTGGTEAFF. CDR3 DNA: TGTGCCAGCAGCTTTCTTCCTGGGACAGGAGGCACTGAAGCTTTCTTT.

The CDR3 loop is CSAITTREQYF. The CDR3, as DNA: TGCAGTGCCATCACAACCCGCGAGCAGTACTTC. The V gene is TRBV20-1, the J gene TRBJ2-7, with unresolved D. V was clipped by 6 bases and J by 6 bases, with 12 bases between them. The CDR3 covers 11 residues. Germline values: CDR1 DFQATT, CDR2 SNEGSKA (reference sequence).

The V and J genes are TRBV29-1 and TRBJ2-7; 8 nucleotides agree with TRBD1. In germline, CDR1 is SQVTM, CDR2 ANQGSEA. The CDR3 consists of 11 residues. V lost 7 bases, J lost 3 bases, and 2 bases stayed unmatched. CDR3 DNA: TGCAGCGCGACAGGGGACTACGAGCAGTACTTC. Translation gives CSATGDYEQYF.

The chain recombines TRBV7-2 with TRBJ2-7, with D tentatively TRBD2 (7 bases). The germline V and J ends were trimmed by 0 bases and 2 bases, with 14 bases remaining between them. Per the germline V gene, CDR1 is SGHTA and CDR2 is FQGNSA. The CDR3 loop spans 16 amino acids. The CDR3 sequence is CASSLASGGVAYEQYF. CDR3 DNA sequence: TGTGCCAGCAGCTTAGCGTCGGGGGGCGTCGCCTACGAGCAGTACTTC. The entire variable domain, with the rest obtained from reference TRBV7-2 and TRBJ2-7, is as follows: GAGVSQSPSNKVTEKGKDVELRCDPISGHTALYWYRQSLGQGLEFLIYFQGNSAPDKSGLPSDRFSAERTGGSVSTLTIQRTQQEDSAVYLCASSLASGGVAYEQYFGPGTRLTVT.

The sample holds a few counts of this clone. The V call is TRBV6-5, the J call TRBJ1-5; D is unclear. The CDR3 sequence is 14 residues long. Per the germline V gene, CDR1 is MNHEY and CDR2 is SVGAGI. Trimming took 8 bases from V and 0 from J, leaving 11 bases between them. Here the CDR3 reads CASHRVYSNQPQHF. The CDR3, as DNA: TGTGCCAGCCATCGAGTTTATAGCAATCAGCCCCAGCATTTT.

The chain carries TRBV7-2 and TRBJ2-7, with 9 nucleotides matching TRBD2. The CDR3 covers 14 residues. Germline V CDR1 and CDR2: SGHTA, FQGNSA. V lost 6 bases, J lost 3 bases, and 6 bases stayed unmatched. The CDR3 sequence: CASSPSGANYEQYF. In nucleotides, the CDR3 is TGTGCCAGCAGTCCTAGCGGGGCAAACTACGAGCAGTACTTC.

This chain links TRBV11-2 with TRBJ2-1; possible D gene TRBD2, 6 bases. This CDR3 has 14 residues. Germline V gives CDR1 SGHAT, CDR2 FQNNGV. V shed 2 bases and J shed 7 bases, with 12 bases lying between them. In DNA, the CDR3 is TGTGCCAGCAGCTTATATAGAGGAGGGAATGAGCAGTTCTTC. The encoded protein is CASSLYRGGNEQFF.

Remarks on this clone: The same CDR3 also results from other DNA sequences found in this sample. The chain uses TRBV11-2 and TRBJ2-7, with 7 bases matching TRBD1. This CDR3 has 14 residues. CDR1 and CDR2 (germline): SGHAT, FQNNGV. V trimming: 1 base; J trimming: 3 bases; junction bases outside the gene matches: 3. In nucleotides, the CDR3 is TGTGCCAGCAGCTTAGGGACAGGCAACTACGAGCAGTACTTC. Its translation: CASSLGTGNYEQYF.

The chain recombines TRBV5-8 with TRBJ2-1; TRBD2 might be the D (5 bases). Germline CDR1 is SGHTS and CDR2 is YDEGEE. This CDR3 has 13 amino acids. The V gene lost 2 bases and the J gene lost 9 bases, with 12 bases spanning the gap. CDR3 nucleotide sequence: TGTGCCAGCAGCTTCAGAGGGAACAGTGAGCAGTTCTTC. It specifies CASSFRGNSEQFF.

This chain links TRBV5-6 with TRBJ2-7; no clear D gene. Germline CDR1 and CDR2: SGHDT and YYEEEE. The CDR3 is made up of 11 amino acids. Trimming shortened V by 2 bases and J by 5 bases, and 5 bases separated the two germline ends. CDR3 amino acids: CASSFSHEQYF. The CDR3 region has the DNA TGTGCCAGCAGCTTTTCCCACGAGCAGTACTTC.

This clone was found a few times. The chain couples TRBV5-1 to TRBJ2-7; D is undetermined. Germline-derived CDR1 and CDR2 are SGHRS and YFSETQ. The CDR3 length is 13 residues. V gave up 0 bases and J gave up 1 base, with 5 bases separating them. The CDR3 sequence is CASSLEASYEQYF. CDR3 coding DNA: TGCGCCAGCAGCTTGGAGGCTTCCTACGAGCAGTACTTC.

The CDR3 region is CASSSPLGRASTDTQYF. The CDR3 DNA is TGTGCCAGCAGTTCCCCCCTCGGGAGGGCCAGCACAGATACGCAGTATTTT. The chain links TRBV28 to TRBJ2-3; 8 bases align to TRBD2. The ends lost 4 bases at V and 0 bases at J; junction bases unmatched: 9. The germline V gene has CDR1 MDHEN and CDR2 SYDVKM. This CDR3 spans 17 amino acids. Combining the CDR3 with reference TRBV28 and TRBJ2-3 gives the whole variable domain DVKVTQSSRYLVKRTGEKVFLECVQDMDHENMFWYRQDPGLGLRLIYFSYDVKMKEKGDIPEGYSVSREKKERFSLILESASTNQTSMYLCASSSPLGRASTDTQYFGPGTRLTVL.

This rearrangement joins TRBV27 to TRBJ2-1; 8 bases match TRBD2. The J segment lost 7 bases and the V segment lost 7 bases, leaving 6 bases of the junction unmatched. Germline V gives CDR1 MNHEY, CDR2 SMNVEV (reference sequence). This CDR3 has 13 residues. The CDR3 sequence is CASNSGSWNEQFF. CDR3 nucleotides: TGTGCCAGCAACAGCGGGAGTTGGAATGAGCAGTTCTTC.

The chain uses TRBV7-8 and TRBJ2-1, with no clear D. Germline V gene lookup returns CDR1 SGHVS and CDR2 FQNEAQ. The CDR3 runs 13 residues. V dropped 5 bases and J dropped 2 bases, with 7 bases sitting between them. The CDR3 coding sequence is TGTGCCAGCAGCCAGGAGCCCTACAATGAGCAGTTCTTC. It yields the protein CASSQEPYNEQFF.

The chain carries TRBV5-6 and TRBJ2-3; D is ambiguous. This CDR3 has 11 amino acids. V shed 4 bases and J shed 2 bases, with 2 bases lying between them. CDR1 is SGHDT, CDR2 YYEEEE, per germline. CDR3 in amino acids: CASSATDTQYF. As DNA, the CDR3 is TGTGCCAGCAGCGCCACAGATACGCAGTATTTT.